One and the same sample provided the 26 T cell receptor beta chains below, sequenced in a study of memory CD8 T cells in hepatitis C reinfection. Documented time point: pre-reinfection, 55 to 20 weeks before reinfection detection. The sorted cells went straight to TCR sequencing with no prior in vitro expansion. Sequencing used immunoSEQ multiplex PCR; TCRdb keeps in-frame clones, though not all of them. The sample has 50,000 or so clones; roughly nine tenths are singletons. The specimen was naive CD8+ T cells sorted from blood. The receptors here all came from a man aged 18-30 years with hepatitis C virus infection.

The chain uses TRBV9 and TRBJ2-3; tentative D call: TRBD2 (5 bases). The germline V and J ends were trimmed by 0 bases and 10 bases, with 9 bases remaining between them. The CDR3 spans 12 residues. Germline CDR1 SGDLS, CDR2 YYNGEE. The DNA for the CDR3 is TGTGCCAGCAGCGTAGTTGGGCGGGCGCAGTATTTT. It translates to CASSVVGRAQYF.

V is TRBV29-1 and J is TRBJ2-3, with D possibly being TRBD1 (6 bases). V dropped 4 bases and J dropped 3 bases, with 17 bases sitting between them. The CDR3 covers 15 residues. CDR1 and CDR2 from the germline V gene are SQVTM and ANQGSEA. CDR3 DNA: TGCAGCGTTGCCCTGACAGGATTAGCGACAGATACGCAGTATTTT. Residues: CSVALTGLATDTQYF.

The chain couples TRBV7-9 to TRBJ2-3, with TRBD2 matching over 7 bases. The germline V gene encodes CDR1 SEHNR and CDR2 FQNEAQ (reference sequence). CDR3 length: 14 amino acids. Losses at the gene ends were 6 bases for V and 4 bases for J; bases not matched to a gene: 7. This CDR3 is CASSSFGLADTQYF. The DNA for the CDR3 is TGTGCCAGCAGTTCTTTCGGACTAGCAGATACGCAGTATTTT.

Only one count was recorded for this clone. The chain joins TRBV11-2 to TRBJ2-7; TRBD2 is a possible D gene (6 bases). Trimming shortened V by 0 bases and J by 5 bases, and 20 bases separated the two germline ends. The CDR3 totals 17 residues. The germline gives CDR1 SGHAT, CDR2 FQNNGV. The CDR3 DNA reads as TGTGCCAGCAGCTTAGATTTTGTAGTGGCGGGACGCGACGAGCAGTACTTC. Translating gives CASSLDFVVAGRDEQYF.

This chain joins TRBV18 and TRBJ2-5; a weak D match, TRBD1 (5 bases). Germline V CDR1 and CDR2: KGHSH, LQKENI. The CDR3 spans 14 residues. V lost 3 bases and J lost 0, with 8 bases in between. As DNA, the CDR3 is TGTGCCAGCTCACCGACAGTCCACCAAGAGACCCAGTACTTC. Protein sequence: CASSPTVHQETQYF.

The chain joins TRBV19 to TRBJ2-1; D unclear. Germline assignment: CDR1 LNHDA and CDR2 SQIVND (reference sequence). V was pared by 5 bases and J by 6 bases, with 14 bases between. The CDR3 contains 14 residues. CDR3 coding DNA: TGTGCCAGTAGTCCCGTCCTACTATGCAATGAGCAGTTCTTC. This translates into CASSPVLLCNEQFF. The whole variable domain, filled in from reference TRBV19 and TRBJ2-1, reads DGGITQSPKYLFRKEGQNVTLSCEQNLNHDAMYWYRQDPGQGLRLIYYSQIVNDFQKGDIAEGYSVSREKKESFPLTVTSAQKNPTAFYLCASSPVLLCNEQFFGPGTRLTVL.

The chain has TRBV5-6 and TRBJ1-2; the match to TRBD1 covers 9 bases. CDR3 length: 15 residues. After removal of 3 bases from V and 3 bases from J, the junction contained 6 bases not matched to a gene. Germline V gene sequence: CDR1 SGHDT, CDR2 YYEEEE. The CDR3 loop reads CASSSQGAFDYGYTF. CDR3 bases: TGTGCCAGCAGCTCACAGGGGGCGTTCGACTATGGCTACACCTTC. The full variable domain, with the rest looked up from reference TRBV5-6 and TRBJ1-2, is DAGVTQSPTHLIKTRGQQVTLRCSPKSGHDTVSWYQQALGQGPQFIFQYYEEEERQRGNFPDRFSGHQFPNYSSELNVNALLLGDSALYLCASSSQGAFDYGYTFGSGTRLTVV.

The CDR3 DNA is TGCGCCAGCAGCCAGTTTACGACTAGCGGGAGCCACAATGAGCAGTTCTTC. Encoded protein: CASSQFTTSGSHNEQFF. The V call is TRBV4-1, the J call TRBJ2-1; 12 nucleotides match TRBD2. V dropped 3 bases and J dropped 5; count of bases not matched to a gene: 8. Germline CDR1 is MGHRA and CDR2 is YSYEKL. This CDR3 is built from 17 residues.

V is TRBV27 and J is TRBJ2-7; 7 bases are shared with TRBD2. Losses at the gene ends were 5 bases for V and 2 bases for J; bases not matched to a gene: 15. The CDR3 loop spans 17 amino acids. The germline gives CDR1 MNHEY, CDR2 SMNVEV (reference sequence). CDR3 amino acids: CASSPLPGGGGTYEQYF. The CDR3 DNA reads TGTGCCAGCAGTCCCCTCCCGGGCGGGGGAGGGACCTACGAGCAGTACTTC.

The CDR3 reads CASSQAAPGQGTNQPQHF. The DNA for the CDR3 is TGCGCCAGCAGCCAAGCCGCCCCGGGACAGGGAACGAATCAGCCCCAGCATTTT. The chain combines TRBV4-1 with TRBJ1-5; 9 bases agree with TRBD1. Trimming took 1 base from V and 4 from J; bases not matched to a gene: 11. Germline V CDR1 and CDR2: MGHRA, YSYEKL. This CDR3 has 18 residues.

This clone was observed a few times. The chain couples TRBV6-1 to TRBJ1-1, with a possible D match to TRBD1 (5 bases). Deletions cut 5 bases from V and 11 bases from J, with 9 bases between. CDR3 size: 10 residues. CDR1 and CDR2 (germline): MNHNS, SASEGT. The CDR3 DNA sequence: TGTGCCAGCAGTCAAGGGGAGGCTTTCTTT. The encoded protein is CASSQGEAFF.

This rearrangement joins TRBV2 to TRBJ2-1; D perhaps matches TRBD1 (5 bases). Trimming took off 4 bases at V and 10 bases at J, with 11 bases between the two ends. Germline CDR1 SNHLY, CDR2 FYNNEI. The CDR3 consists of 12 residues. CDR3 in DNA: TGTGCCAGCAGTGGGGAAGGGGTCGAGCAGTTCTTC. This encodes CASSGEGVEQFF.

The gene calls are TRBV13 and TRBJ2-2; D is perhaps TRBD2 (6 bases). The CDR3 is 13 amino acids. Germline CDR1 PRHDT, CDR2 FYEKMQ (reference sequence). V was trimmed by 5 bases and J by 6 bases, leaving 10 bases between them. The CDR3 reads CASSELAAGELFF. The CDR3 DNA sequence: TGTGCCAGCAGCGAACTAGCTGCCGGGGAGCTGTTTTTT.

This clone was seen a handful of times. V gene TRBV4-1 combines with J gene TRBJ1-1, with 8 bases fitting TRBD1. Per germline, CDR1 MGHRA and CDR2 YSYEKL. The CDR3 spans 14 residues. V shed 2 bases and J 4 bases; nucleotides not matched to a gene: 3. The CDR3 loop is CASSQSQGGTEAFF. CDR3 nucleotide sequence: TGCGCCAGCAGCCAATCACAGGGGGGCACTGAAGCTTTCTTT.

CDR3 nucleotide sequence: TGCGCCAGCAGCCTTATTCCGGGACAGGTCGACAATGAGCAGTTCTTC. This sequence encodes CASSLIPGQVDNEQFF. The chain recombines TRBV5-1 with TRBJ2-1; 8 nucleotides match TRBD1. V lost 4 bases and J lost 5; bases outside the gene matches: 11. The germline V gene has CDR1 SGHRS and CDR2 YFSETQ. The CDR3 is 16 residues long.

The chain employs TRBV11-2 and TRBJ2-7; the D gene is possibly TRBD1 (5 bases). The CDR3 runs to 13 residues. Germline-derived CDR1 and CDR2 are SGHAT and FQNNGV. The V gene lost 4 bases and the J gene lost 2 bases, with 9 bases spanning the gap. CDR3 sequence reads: CASSYDSPYEQYV. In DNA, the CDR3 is TGTGCCAGCAGCTATGACAGTCCCTACGAGCAGTACGTC.

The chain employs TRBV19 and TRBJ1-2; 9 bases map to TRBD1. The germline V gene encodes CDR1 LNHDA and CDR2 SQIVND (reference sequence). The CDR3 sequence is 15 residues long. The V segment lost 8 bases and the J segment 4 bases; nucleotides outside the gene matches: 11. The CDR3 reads CASGYTGGVGYGYTF. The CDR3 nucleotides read TGTGCCAGTGGCTATACAGGGGGCGTGGGCTATGGCTACACCTTC.

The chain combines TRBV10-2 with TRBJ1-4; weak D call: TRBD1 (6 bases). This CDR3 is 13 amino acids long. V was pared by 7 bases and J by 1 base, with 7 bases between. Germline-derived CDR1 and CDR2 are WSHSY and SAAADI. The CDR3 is CASKDRTNEKLFF. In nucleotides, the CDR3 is TGCGCCAGCAAGGACAGAACTAATGAAAAACTGTTTTTT.

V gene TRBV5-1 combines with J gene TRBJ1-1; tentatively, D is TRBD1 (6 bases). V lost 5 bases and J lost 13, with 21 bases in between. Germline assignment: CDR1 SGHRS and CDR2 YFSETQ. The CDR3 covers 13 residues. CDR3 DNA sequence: TGCGCCAGCAGAAACAGGGACTACCCGGAGGTTTTCTTT. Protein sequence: CASRNRDYPEVFF.

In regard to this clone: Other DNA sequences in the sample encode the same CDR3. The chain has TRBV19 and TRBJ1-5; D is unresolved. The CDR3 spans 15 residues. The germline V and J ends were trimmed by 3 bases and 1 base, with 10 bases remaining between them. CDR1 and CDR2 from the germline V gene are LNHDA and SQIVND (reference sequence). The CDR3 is CASSIDSWSNQPQHF. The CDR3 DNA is TGTGCCAGTAGTATTGACTCTTGGAGCAATCAGCCCCAGCATTTT.

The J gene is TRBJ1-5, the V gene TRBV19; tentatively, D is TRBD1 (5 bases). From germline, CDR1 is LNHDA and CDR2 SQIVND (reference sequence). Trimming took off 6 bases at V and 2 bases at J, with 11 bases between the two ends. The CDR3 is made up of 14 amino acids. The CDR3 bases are TGTGCCAGTAGATGGGGGGTTGGCAATCAGCCCCAGCATTTT. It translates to CASRWGVGNQPQHF.

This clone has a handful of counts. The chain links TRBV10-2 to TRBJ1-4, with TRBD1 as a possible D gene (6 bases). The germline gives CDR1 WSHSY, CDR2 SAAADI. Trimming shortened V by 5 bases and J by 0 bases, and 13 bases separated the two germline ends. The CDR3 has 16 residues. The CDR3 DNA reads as TGCGCCAGCAGTTTGGGGACAAGTGCAACTAATGAAAAACTGTTTTTT. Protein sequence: CASSLGTSATNEKLFF.

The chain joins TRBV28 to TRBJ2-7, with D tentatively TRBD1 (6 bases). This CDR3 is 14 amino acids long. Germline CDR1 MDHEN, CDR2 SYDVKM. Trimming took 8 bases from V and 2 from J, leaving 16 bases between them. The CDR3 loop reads CASVEQGSPYEQYF. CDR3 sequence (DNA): TGTGCCAGCGTAGAACAGGGATCCCCCTACGAGCAGTACTTC.

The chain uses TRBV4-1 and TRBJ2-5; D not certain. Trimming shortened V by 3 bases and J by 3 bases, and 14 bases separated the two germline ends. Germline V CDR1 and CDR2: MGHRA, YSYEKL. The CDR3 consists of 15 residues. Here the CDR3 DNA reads TGCGCCAGCAGCCAGCCTTTGGGTGGAGAAGAGACCCAGTACTTC. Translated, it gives CASSQPLGGEETQYF.

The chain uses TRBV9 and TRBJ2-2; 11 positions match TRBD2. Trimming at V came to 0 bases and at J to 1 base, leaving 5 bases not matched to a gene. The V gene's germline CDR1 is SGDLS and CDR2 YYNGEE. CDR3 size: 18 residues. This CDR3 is CASSVVPGLAVNTGELFF. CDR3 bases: TGTGCCAGCAGCGTAGTCCCGGGACTAGCGGTGAACACCGGGGAGCTGTTTTTT.

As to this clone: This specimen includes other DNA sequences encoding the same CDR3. DNA of the CDR3: TGTGCCAGCAGTTTAGGAGGAGGCACTGAAGCTTTCTTT. Its protein product is CASSLGGGTEAFF. This chain uses TRBV27 with TRBJ1-1, with no clear D. The CDR3 covers 13 residues. V was pared by 2 bases and J by 4 bases, with 8 bases between. Germline CDR1 reads MNHEY; CDR2 reads SMNVEV (reference sequence).